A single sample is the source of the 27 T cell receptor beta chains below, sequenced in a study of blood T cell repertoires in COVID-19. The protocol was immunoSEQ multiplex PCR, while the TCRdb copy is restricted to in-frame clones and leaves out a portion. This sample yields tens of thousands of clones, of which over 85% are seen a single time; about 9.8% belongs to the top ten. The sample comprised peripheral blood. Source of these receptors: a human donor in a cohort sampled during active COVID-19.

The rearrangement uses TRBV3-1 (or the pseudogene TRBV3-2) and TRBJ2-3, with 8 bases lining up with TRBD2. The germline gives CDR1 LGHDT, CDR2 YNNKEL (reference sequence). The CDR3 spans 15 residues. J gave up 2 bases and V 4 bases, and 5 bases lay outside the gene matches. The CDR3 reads CASSLQAGATDTQYF. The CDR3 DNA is TGTGCCAGCAGCCTTCAAGCGGGAGCCACAGATACGCAGTATTTT.

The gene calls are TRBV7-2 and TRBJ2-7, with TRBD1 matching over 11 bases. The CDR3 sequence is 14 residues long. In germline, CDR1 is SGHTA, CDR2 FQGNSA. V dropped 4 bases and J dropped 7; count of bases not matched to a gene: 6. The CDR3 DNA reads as TGTGCCAGCAGCTCTGGACAGGGGGCGTTGGAGCAGTACTTC. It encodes CASSSGQGALEQYF.

The CDR3 loop is CASSQEVAYNEQFF. The CDR3 DNA is TGTGCCAGCAGCCAGGAGGTCGCCTACAATGAGCAGTTCTTC. The V call is TRBV6-5, the J call TRBJ2-1; tentative D call: TRBD2 (5 bases). Germline CDR1 reads MNHEY; CDR2 reads SVGAGI. V lost 6 bases and J lost 2, with 11 bases in between. The CDR3 runs to 14 residues.

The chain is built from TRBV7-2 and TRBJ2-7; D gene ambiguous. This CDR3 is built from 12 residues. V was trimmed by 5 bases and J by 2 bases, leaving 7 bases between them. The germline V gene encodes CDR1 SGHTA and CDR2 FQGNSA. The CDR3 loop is CASSQAPYEQYF. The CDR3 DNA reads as TGTGCCAGCAGCCAAGCCCCCTACGAGCAGTACTTC.

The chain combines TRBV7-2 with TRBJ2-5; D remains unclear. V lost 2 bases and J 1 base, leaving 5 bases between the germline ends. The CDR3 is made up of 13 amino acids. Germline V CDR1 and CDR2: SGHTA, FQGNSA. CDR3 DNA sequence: TGTGCCAGCAGCTTAATTATCCAAGAGACCCAGTACTTC. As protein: CASSLIIQETQYF.

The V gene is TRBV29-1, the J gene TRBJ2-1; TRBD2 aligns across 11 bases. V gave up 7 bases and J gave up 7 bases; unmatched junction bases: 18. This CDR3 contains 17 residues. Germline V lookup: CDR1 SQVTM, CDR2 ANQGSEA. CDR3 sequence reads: CSGTGTSGPLMGNEQFF. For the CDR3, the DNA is TGCAGCGGAACCGGGACTAGCGGTCCCCTCATGGGGAATGAGCAGTTCTTC.

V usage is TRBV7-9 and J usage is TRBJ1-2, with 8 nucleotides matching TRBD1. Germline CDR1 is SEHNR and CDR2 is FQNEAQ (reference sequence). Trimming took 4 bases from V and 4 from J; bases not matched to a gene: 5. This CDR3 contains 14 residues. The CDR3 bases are TGTGCCAGCAGCTCAGACAGGGGTGCCTATGGCTACACCTTC. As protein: CASSSDRGAYGYTF.

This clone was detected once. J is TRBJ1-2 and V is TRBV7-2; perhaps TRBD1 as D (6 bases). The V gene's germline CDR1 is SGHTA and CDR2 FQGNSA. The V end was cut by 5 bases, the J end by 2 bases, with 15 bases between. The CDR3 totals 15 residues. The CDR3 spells CASSLSRQANYGYTF. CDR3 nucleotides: TGTGCCAGCAGCCTCTCACGACAGGCAAACTATGGCTACACCTTC.

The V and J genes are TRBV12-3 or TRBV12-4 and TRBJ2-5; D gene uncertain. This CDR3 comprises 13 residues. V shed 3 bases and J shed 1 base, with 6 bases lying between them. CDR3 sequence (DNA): TGTGCCAGCAGTTTGGGCCTCCAAGAGACCCAGTACTTC. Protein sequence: CASSLGLQETQYF.

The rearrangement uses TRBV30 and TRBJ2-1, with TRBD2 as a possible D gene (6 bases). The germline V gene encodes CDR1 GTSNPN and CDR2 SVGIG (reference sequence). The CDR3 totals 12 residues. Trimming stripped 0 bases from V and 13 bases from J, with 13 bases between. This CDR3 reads CAWSVSRGNQFF. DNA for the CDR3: TGTGCCTGGAGTGTAAGCCGGGGGAATCAGTTCTTC.

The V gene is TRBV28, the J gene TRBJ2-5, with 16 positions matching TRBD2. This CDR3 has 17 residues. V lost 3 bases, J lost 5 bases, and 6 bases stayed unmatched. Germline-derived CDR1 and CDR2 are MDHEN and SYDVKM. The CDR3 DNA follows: TGTGCCAGCAGTTTGGGACTAGCGGGAGGGGTGCCTGAGACCCAGTACTTC. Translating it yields CASSLGLAGGVPETQYF. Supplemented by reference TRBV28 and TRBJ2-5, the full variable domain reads DVKVTQSSRYLVKRTGEKVFLECVQDMDHENMFWYRQDPGLGLRLIYFSYDVKMKEKGDIPEGYSVSREKKERFSLILESASTNQTSMYLCASSLGLAGGVPETQYFGPGTRLLVL.

CDR3 residues: CASSFASGRSNEQFF. The CDR3 DNA sequence: TGTGCCAGCAGTTTTGCTAGCGGGAGGTCCAATGAGCAGTTCTTC. This rearrangement joins TRBV27 to TRBJ2-1; 11 bases fit TRBD2. J lost 6 bases, V lost 3 bases, and 4 bases had no gene match. The V gene's germline CDR1 is MNHEY and CDR2 SMNVEV (reference sequence). This CDR3 is built from 15 residues.

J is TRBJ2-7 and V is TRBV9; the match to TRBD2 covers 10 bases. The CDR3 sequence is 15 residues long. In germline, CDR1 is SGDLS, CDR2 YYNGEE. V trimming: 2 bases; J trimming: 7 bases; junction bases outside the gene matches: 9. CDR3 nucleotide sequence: TGTGCCAGCAGCGTCAGTGGACTAGCGGCGGGGGAGCAGTACTTC. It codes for CASSVSGLAAGEQYF.

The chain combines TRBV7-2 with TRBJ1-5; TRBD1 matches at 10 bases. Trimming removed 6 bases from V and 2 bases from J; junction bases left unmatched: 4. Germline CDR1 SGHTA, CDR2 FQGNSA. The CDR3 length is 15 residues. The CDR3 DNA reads TGTGCCAGCAGTCGACAGGGGGCTGGCAATCAGCCCCAGCATTTT. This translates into CASSRQGAGNQPQHF.

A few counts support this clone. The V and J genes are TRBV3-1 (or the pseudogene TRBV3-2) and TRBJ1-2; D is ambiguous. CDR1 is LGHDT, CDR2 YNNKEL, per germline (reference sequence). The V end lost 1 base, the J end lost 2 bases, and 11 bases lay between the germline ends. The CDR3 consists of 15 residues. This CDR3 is CASSQGGPSNYGYTF. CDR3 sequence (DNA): TGTGCCAGCAGCCAAGGAGGCCCGTCGAACTATGGCTACACCTTC.

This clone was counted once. CDR3 DNA sequence: TGCAGCGTATCAATAACCGGGACTAGACCAGATACGCAGTATTTT. The encoded protein is CSVSITGTRPDTQYF. This rearrangement joins TRBV29-1 to TRBJ2-3, with 8 bases that match TRBD2. The CDR3 contains 15 residues. V lost 6 bases to trimming and J lost 4 bases; unmatched junction nucleotides: 12. Germline assignment: CDR1 SQVTM and CDR2 ANQGSEA.

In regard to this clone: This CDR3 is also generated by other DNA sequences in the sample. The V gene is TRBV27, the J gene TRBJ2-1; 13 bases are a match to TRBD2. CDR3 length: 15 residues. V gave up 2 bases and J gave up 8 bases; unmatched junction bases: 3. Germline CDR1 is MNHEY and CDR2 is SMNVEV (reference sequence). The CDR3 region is CASSLTSGRAHEQFF. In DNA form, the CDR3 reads TGTGCCAGCAGTTTAACTAGCGGGAGGGCACATGAGCAGTTCTTC.

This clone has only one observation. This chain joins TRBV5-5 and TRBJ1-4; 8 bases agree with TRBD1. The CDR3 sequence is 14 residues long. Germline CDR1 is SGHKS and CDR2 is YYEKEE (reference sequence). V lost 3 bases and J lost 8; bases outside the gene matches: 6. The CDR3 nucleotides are TGTGCCAGCAGCTCAGGACAGGGTGGAGAAAAACTGTTTTTT. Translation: CASSSGQGGEKLFF.

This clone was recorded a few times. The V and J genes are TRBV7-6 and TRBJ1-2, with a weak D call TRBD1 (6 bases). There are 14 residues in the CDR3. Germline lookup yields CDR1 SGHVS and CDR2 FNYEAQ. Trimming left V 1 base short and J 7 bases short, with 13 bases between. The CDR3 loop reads CASSLDRALSGYTF. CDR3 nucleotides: TGTGCCAGCAGCTTAGACAGGGCGTTGAGTGGCTACACCTTC.

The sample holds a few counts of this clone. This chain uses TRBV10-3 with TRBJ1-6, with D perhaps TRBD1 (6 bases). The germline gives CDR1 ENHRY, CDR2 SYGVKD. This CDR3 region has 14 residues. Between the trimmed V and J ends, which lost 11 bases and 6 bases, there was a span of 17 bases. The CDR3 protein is CAHQGGGLNSPLHF. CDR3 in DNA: TGTGCCCATCAGGGAGGGGGACTTAATTCACCCCTCCACTTT.

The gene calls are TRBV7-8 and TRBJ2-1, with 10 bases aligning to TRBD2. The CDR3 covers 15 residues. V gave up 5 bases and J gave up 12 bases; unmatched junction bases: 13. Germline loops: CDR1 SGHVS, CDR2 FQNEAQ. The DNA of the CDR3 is TGTGCCAGCAGCCGGACTAGCGGCAGGAGCAGGGGGCAGTTCTTC. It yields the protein CASSRTSGRSRGQFF.

CDR3 in amino acids: CASSAQGTEAFF. Written as DNA, the CDR3 is TGTGCCAGCAGTGCCCAGGGAACTGAAGCTTTCTTT. This chain joins TRBV2 and TRBJ1-1; D possibly corresponds to TRBD1 (5 bases). The CDR3 sequence is 12 residues long. The germline CDR1 and CDR2 sequences are SNHLY and FYNNEI. Trimming cost V 4 bases and J 5 bases, with 8 bases left between them. The whole variable domain, filled in from reference TRBV2 and TRBJ1-1, reads EPEVTQTPSHQVTQMGQEVILRCVPISNHLYFYWYRQILGQKVEFLVSFYNNEISEKSEIFDDQFSVERPDGSNFTLKIRSTKLEDSAMYFCASSAQGTEAFFGQGTRLTVV.

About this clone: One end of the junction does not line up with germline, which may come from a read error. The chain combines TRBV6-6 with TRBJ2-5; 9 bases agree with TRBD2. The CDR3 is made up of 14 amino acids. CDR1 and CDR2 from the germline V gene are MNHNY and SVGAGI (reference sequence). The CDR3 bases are TGTGCCGGCAGGAGGCGGGAGGGGGAAGAGACCCAGTACTTC. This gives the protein CAGRRREGEETQYF.

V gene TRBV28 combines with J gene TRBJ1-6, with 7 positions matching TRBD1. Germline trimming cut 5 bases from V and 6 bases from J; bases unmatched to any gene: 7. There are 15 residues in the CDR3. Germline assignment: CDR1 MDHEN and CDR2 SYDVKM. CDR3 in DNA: TGTGCCAGCAGTCAACGGACAGGAAGTAATTCACCCCTCCACTTT. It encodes CASSQRTGSNSPLHF.

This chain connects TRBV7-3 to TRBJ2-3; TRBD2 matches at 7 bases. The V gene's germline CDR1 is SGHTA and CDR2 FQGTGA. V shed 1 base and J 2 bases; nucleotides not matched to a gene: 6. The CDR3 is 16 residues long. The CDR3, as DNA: TGTGCCAGCAGCTTAAACGCGGGAGCAGTCACAGATACGCAGTATTTT. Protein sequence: CASSLNAGAVTDTQYF.

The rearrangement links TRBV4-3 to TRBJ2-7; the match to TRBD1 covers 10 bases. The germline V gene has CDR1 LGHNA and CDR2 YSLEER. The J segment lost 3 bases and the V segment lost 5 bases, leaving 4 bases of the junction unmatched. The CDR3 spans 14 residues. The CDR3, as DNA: TGCGCCAGCAGCTACCGGGACAGGGGCTACGAGCAGTACTTC. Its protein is CASSYRDRGYEQYF.

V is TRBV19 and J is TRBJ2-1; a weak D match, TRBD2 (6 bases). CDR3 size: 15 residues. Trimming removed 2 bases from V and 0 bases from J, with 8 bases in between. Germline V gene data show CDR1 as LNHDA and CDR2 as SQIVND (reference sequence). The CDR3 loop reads CASSINSGSYNEQFF. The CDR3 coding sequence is TGTGCCAGTAGTATAAATAGCGGCTCCTACAATGAGCAGTTCTTC.